The present TCR beta chain was sequenced within a study of spatial heterogeneity in lung cancer. Study information: Consistently, beta-chain sequences turned up in larger numbers than alpha-chain sequences did.

This clonotype was picked up many times. One entry per CDR3 protein results from TCRdb running MiXCR on the 5' RACE reads. The top ten clones hold over 30% of a sample with more than 20,000 distinct CDR3 sequences, less than 6% of them seen once. Documented time point: sample taken at primary tumor resection. Tumor, nontumor lung or frozen PBMC supplied whole RNA, sequenced without sorting. This CDR3 spans 16 amino acids. Germline CDR1 SGHAT, CDR2 FQNNGV. Trimming pared 3 bases from V and 7 bases from J, leaving 19 bases between. This sequence originates from a male donor with early-stage non-small cell lung cancer. This chain connects TRBV11-2 to TRBJ2-4, with a tentative D call TRBD1 (6 bases). This specimen consisted of PBMCs, obtained at surgery. CDR3: CASSLLSFSRGNIQYF. In DNA form, the CDR3 reads TGTGCCAGCAGCTTGTTGTCATTTTCGAGGGGGAACATTCAGTACTTC.